This TCR beta chain was sequenced for a study of cytomegalovirus exposure and HLA in healthy donors. The CDR3 is made up of 14 amino acids. Germline CDR1 is SEHNR and CDR2 is FQNEAQ (reference sequence). The PCR made use of 60 Vbeta and 13 Jbeta primers. Using immunoSEQ multiplex PCR, the repertoire was profiled, and TCRdb retains in-frame clones only, with some absent. The sample shows approximately 100,000 clones, roughly 79% of them seen only once. A word on this clone: The target antigen is unknown.

Study results and caveats: The classifier was said to identify cytomegalovirus status with high specificity and sensitivity. In a later analysis, specific HLA alleles were associated with 16,000 or so TCR beta sequences at a 0.05 false discovery rate.

This receptor was obtained from a woman aged 45-60 years in good health and CMV-seropositive. J is TRBJ2-5 and V is TRBV7-9; perhaps TRBD1 as D (6 bases). Judging by the DNA end, TRBJ2-7 fits better; the J call may be wrong. The sequenced sample was PBMCs. Written as DNA, the CDR3 is TGTGCCAGCAGCTCCGGACAGACCCCCTACGAGCAGTACTTC. Amino acids: CASSSGQTPYEQYF.